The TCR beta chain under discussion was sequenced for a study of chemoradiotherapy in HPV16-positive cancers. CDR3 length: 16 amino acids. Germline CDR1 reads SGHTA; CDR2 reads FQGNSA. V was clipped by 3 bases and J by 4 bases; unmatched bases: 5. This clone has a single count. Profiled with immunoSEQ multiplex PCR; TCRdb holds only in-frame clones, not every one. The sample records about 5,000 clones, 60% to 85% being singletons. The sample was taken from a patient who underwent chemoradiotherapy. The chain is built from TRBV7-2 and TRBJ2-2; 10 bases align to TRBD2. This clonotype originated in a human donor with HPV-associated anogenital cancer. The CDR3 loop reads CASSFSGGAGTGELFF. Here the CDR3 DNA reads TGTGCCAGCAGCTTCAGCGGGGGGGCGGGCACCGGGGAGCTGTTTTTT.